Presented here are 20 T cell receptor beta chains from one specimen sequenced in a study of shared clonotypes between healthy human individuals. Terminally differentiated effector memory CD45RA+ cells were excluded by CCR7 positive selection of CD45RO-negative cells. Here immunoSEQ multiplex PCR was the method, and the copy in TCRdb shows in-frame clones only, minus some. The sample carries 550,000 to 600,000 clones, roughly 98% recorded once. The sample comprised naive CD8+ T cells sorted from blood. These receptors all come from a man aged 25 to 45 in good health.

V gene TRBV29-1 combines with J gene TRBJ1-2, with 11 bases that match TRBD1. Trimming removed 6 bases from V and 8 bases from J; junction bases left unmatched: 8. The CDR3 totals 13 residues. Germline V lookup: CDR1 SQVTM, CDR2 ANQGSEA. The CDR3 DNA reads TGCAGCGTCTGGACAGGGGGCTTTCGCGGCTACACCTTC. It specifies CSVWTGGFRGYTF.

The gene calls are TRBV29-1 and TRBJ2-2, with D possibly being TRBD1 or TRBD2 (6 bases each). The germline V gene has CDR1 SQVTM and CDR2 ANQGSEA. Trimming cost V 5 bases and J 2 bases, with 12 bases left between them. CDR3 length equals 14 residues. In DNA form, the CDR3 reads TGCAGCGTTTTTGGAGGGGGAAACACCGGGGAGCTGTTTTTT. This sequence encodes CSVFGGGNTGELFF.

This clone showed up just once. In nucleotides, the CDR3 is TGTGCCAGCGTGCCAGGGACTAGCGGCTCCTACAATGAGCAGTTCTTC. It translates to CASVPGTSGSYNEQFF. V and J are TRBV27 and TRBJ2-1; 11 bases are a match to TRBD2. Germline V gives CDR1 MNHEY, CDR2 SMNVEV (reference sequence). J gave up 0 bases and V 8 bases, and 6 bases lay outside the gene matches. CDR3 length equals 16 residues.

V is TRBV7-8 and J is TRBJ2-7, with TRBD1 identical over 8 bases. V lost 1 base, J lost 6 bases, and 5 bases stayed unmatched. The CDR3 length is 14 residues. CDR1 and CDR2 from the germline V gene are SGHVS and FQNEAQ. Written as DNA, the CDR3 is TGTGCCAGCAGCTTAGGGACAGGGATACGCGAGCAGTACTTC. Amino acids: CASSLGTGIREQYF.

In nucleotides, the CDR3 is TGTGCCAGCAGCTTAGCCCAGGAAACCTACGAGCAGTACTTC. Its protein product is CASSLAQETYEQYF. V and J are TRBV7-9 and TRBJ2-7; D call uncertain. CDR3 length equals 14 residues. The germline V and J ends were trimmed by 0 bases and 2 bases, with 8 bases remaining between them. Germline loops: CDR1 SEHNR, CDR2 FQNEAQ (reference sequence).

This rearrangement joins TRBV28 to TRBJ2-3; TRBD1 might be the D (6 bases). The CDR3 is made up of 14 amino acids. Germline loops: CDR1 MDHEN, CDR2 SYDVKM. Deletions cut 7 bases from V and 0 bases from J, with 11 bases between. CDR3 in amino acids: CASTRTGSTDTQYF. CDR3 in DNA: TGTGCCAGCACCCGAACAGGGAGCACAGATACGCAGTATTTT.

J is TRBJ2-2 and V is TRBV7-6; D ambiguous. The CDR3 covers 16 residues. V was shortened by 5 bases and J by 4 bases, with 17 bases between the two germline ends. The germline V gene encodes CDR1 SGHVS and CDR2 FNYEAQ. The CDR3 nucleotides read TGTGCCAGCAGCCCGACGTTCAGCCCGACCACCGGGGAGCTGTTTTTT. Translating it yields CASSPTFSPTTGELFF.

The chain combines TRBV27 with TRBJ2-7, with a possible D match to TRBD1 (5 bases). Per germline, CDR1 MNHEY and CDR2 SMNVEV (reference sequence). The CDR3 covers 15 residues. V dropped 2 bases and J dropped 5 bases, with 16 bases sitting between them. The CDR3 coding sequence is TGTGCCAGCAGTTTACTCAGGGTTCGACCTGACGAGCAGTACTTC. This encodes CASSLLRVRPDEQYF.

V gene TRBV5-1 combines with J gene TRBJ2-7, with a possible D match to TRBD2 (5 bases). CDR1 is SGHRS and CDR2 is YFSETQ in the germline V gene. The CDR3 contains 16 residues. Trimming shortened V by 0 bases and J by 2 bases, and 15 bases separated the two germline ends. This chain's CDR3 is CASSLGGGQHTYEQYF. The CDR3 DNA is TGCGCCAGCAGCTTGGGCGGAGGTCAACACACCTACGAGCAGTACTTC.

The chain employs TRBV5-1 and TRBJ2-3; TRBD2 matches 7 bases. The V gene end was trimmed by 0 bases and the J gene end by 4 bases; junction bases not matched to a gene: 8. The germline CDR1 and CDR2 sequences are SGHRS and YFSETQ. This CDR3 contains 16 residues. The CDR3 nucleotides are TGCGCCAGCAGCTTGGCCCTGGCGGGAGCCTCAGATACGCAGTATTTT. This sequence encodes CASSLALAGASDTQYF.

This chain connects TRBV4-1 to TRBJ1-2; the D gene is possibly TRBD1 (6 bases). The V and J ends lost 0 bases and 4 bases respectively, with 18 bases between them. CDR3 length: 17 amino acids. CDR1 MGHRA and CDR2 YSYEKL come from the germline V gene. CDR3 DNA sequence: TGCGCCAGCAGCCAAGACCCCATGGGGGGCGCGGGCTATGGCTACACCTTC. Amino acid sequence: CASSQDPMGGAGYGYTF.

The CDR3 nucleotides are TGTGCCAGCAGCGTACCGGGACTACGATCCTACGAGCAGTACTTC. This codes for CASSVPGLRSYEQYF. The rearrangement uses TRBV7-9 and TRBJ2-7; 7 bases agree with TRBD2. Germline values: CDR1 SEHNR, CDR2 FQNEAQ (reference sequence). V was pared by 5 bases and J by 1 base, with 8 bases of the junction left unmatched. This CDR3 contains 15 residues.

The CDR3 loop reads CASSFEAGPTYEQYF. The CDR3 coding sequence is TGTGCCAGCAGCTTCGAAGCGGGACCTACCTACGAGCAGTACTTC. The V call is TRBV7-7, the J call TRBJ2-7; 7 nucleotides line up with TRBD2. Losses at the gene ends were 3 bases for V and 2 bases for J; bases not matched to a gene: 7. Germline CDR1 reads SSHAT; CDR2 reads FNYEAQ (reference sequence). The CDR3 covers 15 residues.

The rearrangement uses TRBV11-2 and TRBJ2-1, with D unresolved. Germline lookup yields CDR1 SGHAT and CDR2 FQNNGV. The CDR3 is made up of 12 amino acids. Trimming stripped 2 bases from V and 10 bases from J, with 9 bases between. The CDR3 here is CASSLLDGEQFF. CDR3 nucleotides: TGTGCCAGCAGCTTATTGGATGGGGAGCAGTTCTTC.

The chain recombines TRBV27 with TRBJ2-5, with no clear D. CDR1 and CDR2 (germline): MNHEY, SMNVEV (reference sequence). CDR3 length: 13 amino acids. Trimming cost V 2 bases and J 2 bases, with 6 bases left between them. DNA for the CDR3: TGTGCCAGCAGTTTAATCAGTCAAGAGACCCAGTACTTC. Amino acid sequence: CASSLISQETQYF.

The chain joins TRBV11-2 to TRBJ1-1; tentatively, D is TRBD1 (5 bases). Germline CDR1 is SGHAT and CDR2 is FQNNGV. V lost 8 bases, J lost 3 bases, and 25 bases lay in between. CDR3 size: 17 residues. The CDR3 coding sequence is TGTGCCAGCGAATTGTTGGAGGGACTGGTTGGGGACACTGAAGCTTTCTTT. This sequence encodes CASELLEGLVGDTEAFF.

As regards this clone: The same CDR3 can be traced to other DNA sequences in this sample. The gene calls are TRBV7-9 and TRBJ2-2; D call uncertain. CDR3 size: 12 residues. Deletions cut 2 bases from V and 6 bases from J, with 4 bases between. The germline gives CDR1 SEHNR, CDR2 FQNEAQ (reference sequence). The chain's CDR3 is CASSLLAGELFF. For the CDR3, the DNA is TGTGCCAGCAGCTTATTGGCCGGGGAGCTGTTTTTT.

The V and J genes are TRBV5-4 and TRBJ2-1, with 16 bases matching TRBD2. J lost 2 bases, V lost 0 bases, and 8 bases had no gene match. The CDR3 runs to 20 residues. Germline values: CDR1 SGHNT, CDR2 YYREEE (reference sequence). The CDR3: CASSLEVGLAGGSTYNEQFF. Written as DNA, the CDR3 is TGTGCCAGCAGCTTGGAGGTGGGACTAGCGGGAGGGTCCACCTACAATGAGCAGTTCTTC.

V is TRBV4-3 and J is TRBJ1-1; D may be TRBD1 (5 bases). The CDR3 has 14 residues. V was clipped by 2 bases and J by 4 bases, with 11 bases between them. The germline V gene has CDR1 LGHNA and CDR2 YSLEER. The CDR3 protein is CASSQSWGGTEAFF. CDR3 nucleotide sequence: TGCGCCAGCAGCCAATCCTGGGGGGGCACTGAAGCTTTCTTT.

The CDR3 protein is CASSLVSLGRPIRTDTQYF. The CDR3 DNA reads as TGTGCCAGCAGCTTAGTAAGTCTGGGGCGCCCAATTCGAACAGATACGCAGTATTTT. The chain joins TRBV7-2 to TRBJ2-3; D might be TRBD1 (5 bases). The CDR3 spans 19 residues. With 1 base removed from V and 3 bases from J, the gap between germline ends came to 23 bases. CDR1 is SGHTA, CDR2 FQGNSA, per germline.